Following are 7 T cell receptor beta chains from one sample sequenced in a study of T cells in Graves' hyperthyroidism and ophthalmopathy. Amplification of TCR beta CDR3 regions was performed using RNA transcripts as template. The HTBI primer set served for first-round RT-PCR of the TCR CDR3. TCRdb re-called the multiplex PCR reads with MiXCR, one entry per CDR3 protein. The sample has about 480,000 distinct CDR3 sequences; approximately 14% are singletons. Input material: blood. These receptors were collected from a woman in her late teens or twenties with Graves' hyperthyroidism.

This clonotype was seen many times. This sequence joins TRBV30 and TRBJ2-1, with D perhaps TRBD1 (6 bases). The CDR3 has 13 amino acids. Germline CDR1 reads GTSNPN; CDR2 reads SVGIG (reference sequence). Trimming stripped 0 bases from V and 4 bases from J, with 7 bases between. This CDR3 reads CAWSVGTYNEQFF. CDR3 coding DNA: TGTGCCTGGAGTGTCGGGACATACAATGAGCAGTTCTTC.

The sample holds many counts of this clonotype. The V gene is TRBV20-1, the J gene TRBJ1-5, with no clear D. V was cut by 6 bases and J by 1 base, with 10 bases left in between. The germline V gene encodes CDR1 DFQATT and CDR2 SNEGSKA (reference sequence). The CDR3 sequence is 13 residues long. The CDR3 DNA is TGCAGTGCCACCGGACGGAGCAATCAGCCCCAGCATTTT. Translation gives CSATGRSNQPQHF.

The chain couples TRBV5-1 to TRBJ2-2, with 8 nucleotides matching TRBD2. Germline-derived CDR1 and CDR2 are SGHRS and YFSETQ. V lost 4 bases and J lost 0; bases outside the gene matches: 5. This CDR3 contains 16 residues. Here the CDR3 reads CASSPAGLANTGELFF. CDR3 nucleotide sequence: TGCGCCAGCAGCCCGGCGGGACTAGCGAACACCGGGGAGCTGTTTTTT.

The chain links TRBV4-1 to TRBJ2-3; D remains unclear. Germline CDR1 is MGHRA and CDR2 is YSYEKL. The CDR3 extends over 12 amino acids. With 0 bases removed from V and 7 bases from J, the gap between germline ends came to 5 bases. CDR3 residues: CASSQDTYTQYF. The CDR3 nucleotides read TGCGCCAGCAGCCAAGATACCTATACGCAGTATTTT.

This clonotype was seen ten or more times. The chain recombines TRBV29-1 with TRBJ2-3; TRBD2 agrees at 7 bases. The CDR3 is 14 amino acids. With V trimmed by 2 bases and J by 4 bases, 6 bases remained unmatched. CDR1 and CDR2 from the germline V gene are SQVTM and ANQGSEA. The CDR3 reads CSVELGLAADTQYF. The DNA of the CDR3 is TGCAGCGTTGAATTGGGGCTAGCGGCAGATACGCAGTATTTT.

This chain connects TRBV5-1 to TRBJ2-2; the match to TRBD2 covers 9 bases. CDR1 SGHRS and CDR2 YFSETQ come from the germline V gene. V lost 7 bases, J lost 5 bases, and 9 bases stayed unmatched. The CDR3 is made up of 15 amino acids. The CDR3, as DNA: TGCGCCAGCGAAGGCCGGGGACTAGCAACCGGGGAGCTGTTTTTT. Translating gives CASEGRGLATGELFF.

The chain uses TRBV4-1 and TRBJ2-5; TRBD2 matches 10 bases. The V segment lost 2 bases and the J segment 2 bases; nucleotides outside the gene matches: 5. The CDR3 has 16 amino acids. Germline values: CDR1 MGHRA, CDR2 YSYEKL. CDR3 sequence: CASSQPAGGPQETQYF. As DNA, the CDR3 is TGCGCCAGCAGCCAACCAGCGGGAGGGCCTCAAGAGACCCAGTACTTC.